A single sample gave rise to the 6 T cell receptor beta chains below, sequenced in a study of T cells in Graves' hyperthyroidism and ophthalmopathy (dated by TCRdb to the late 2010s). The library was produced with multiplex PCR. The data were produced on an Illumina HiSeq 2000. The TCR beta CDR3 regions were amplified from the RNA transcripts. A first-round RT-PCR of the TCR CDR3 used the HTBI primer set with the Qiagen OneStep RT-PCR kit. In-frame beta chains were kept once TCRdb had trimmed the public reads at Q25 with fastp and called clones with MiXCR. Rows are combined by CDR3 protein, so each entry shows the most common genes and DNA. This sample gives approximately 330,000 distinct CDR3 sequences in total; approximately 22% of them show up just once. Under 55% of the sample comes from the top ten. The source material was blood. Receptors originate from a woman between 50 and 59 years old with Graves' hyperthyroidism.

This clonotype appeared many times. The genes are TRBV11-2 and TRBJ2-7, with D perhaps TRBD1 (7 bases). This CDR3 contains 14 residues. V was shortened by 5 bases and J by 6 bases, with 17 bases between the two germline ends. From germline, CDR1 is SGHAT and CDR2 FQNNGV. CDR3 protein: CASSRGTDPSEQYF. In nucleotides, the CDR3 is TGTGCCAGCAGCCGCGGGACAGACCCTAGCGAGCAGTACTTC. Based on the CDR3 plus reference TRBV11-2 and TRBJ2-7, the full variable domain is EAGVAQSPRYKIIEKRQSVAFWCNPISGHATLYWYQQILGQGPKLLIQFQNNGVVDDSQLPKDRFSAERLKGVDSTLKIQPAKLEDSAVYLCASSRGTDPSEQYFGPGTRLTVT.

The chain links TRBV14 to TRBJ1-2, with D tentatively TRBD1 (5 bases). There are 14 residues in the CDR3. V was trimmed by 1 base and J by 9 bases, leaving 15 bases between them. Germline CDR1 and CDR2: SGHDN and FVKESK. This CDR3 is CASSQAGADWRYTF. The CDR3 DNA follows: TGTGCCAGCAGCCAAGCTGGGGCAGATTGGCGCTACACCTTC.

This clonotype was detected many times. V is TRBV28 and J is TRBJ2-1; 7 bases line up with TRBD2. The CDR3 runs to 15 residues. Germline values: CDR1 MDHEN, CDR2 SYDVKM. V dropped 6 bases and J dropped 2; count of bases not matched to a gene: 7. This CDR3 reads CASRERDLPYNEQFF. The CDR3 bases are TGTGCCAGCAGGGAGCGGGATCTACCCTACAATGAGCAGTTCTTC. Full variable domain (remainder filled in from reference TRBV28 and TRBJ2-1): DVKVTQSSRYLVKRTGEKVFLECVQDMDHENMFWYRQDPGLGLRLIYFSYDVKMKEKGDIPEGYSVSREKKERFSLILESASTNQTSMYLCASRERDLPYNEQFFGPGTRLTVL.

This clonotype has ten or more counts. The chain links TRBV27 to TRBJ2-3; tentatively, D is TRBD1 (6 bases). The CDR3 has 15 amino acids. In germline, CDR1 is MNHEY, CDR2 SMNVEV (reference sequence). V was shortened by 7 bases and J by 2 bases, with 16 bases between the two germline ends. The CDR3 loop reads CASTKQGPLTDTQYF. The CDR3, as DNA: TGTGCCAGCACCAAACAGGGACCCCTCACAGATACGCAGTATTTT.

This clonotype showed up many times. V and J are TRBV6-5 and TRBJ2-2, with a weak D call TRBD2 (6 bases). V shed 4 bases and J shed 7 bases, with 13 bases lying between them. CDR3 length: 14 amino acids. Germline loops: CDR1 MNHEY, CDR2 SVGAGI. The DNA for the CDR3 is TGTGCCAGCAGTTTGGAGGGACGCGGCGGGGAGCTGTTTTTT. Encoded protein: CASSLEGRGGELFF.

A few counts support this clonotype. The rearrangement links TRBV9 to TRBJ2-1, with D tentatively TRBD1 (5 bases). The CDR3 extends over 16 amino acids. Germline CDR1 SGDLS, CDR2 YYNGEE. V lost 6 bases and J lost 0, with 16 bases in between. Here the CDR3 reads CASKDSLGSSYNEQFF. CDR3 DNA: TGTGCCAGCAAAGACAGTTTGGGTAGCTCCTACAATGAGCAGTTCTTC.